These T cell receptor beta chains were read from a single sample in a study of blood T cell repertoires in COVID-19. TCRdb's copy holds only in-frame clones and misses some; the assay was immunoSEQ multiplex PCR. The sample records under 250,000 clones, approximately 86% being singletons. Sequencing was carried out using peripheral blood. These TCRs come from a woman in her seventies with active or convalescent COVID-19. Each CDR3 is given with its conserved first and last residue. Each record gives: clone size, J gene, V gene, CDR3 protein. Size is omitted from some rows. Given values are once, few, many or a class for expanded clones.

. | TRBJ1-1 | TRBV6-6 | CANSYPGQGRFF
. | TRBJ2-7 | TRBV6-5 | CASRRPGRSYEQYF
. | TRBJ1-2 | TRBV19 | CASSMGGNYGYTF
. | TRBJ1-6 | TRBV11-3 | CASSLAGANSPLHF
. | TRBJ2-7 | TRBV18 | CASSPTTYEQYF
. | TRBJ1-2 | TRBV6-1 | CASSETEYGYTF
. | TRBJ1-1 | TRBV6-2/TRBV6-3 | CASSHGQTRGVNTEAFF
. | TRBJ1-2 | TRBV6-2/TRBV6-3 | CASSRDRVAYGYTF
. | TRBJ1-2 | TRBV7-2 | CASRGAGYGYTF
. | TRBJ2-5 | TRBV28 | CASSLSGQETQYF
. | TRBJ1-5 | TRBV6-7 | CASSYSRPILEYQPQHF
. | TRBJ1-1 | TRBV19 | CASRIPGTGAGTEAFF
few | TRBJ1-5 | TRBV15 | CATSSRGGNQPQHF
. | TRBJ1-5 | TRBV6-5 | CASSYGGANNQPQHF